This T cell receptor (beta chain) was found in a study of blood T cell repertoires in COVID-19. In the study overall: T cells, B-cell-depleted T cells, or PBMCs supplied cDNA or gDNA.

Only a few counts were recorded for this clone. Recovery meant two consecutive negative NP/OP PCR tests, professional clearance, or resolved symptoms. The germline gives CDR1 MNHEY, CDR2 SVGAGI. Trimming cost V 3 bases and J 6 bases; bases outside gene matches: 5. This CDR3 spans 14 amino acids. In the original analysis: Estimation of nucleated cell counts was performed using reference gene primer amplification. Produced via immunoSEQ multiplex PCR; TCRdb's table is partial and in-frame only. The V and J calls and the clone size are those of that table, but D and trimming were determined from the DNA. The table lists a few hundred thousand clones, roughly 84% of them singletons, with approximately 6.6% in the top ten.

V is TRBV6-5 and J is TRBJ2-1; TRBD1 agrees at 7 bases. The receptor comes from a woman aged 35 to 49 who had recovered from COVID-19. The sample comprised PBMCs or T cells enriched from blood (not recorded which). Written as DNA, the CDR3 is TGTGCCAGCAGTTATCTACAGGGGTCCAATGAGCAGTTCTTC. Its protein is CASSYLQGSNEQFF.